These T cell receptor beta chains were read from a single sample in a study of T-cell reconstitution after alpha-beta-depleted transplantation in children. TCRdb independently ran MiXCR on the PCR reads; one entry per CDR3 protein. The profile shows about 830,000 distinct CDR3 sequences, approximately 15% of them singletons. Specimen: PBMCs, mostly from graft donor cells, collected 360 days after TCRalphabeta/CD19-depleted stem cell transplant. These receptors were obtained from a male patient aged 10 to 17 who had a stem cell transplant for acute lymphoblastic leukemia, so the T cells may come from the graft donor. The CDR3 runs from the conserved cysteine through the conserved F or W. A D gene is named only where the DNA matches it firmly.

d_call	v_call	cdr3_aa
.	TRBV27	CASSFQGGEKLFF
.	TRBV5-1	CASSLGIVGVENEQFF
.	TRBV7-9	CASNIEGGSPLHF
.	TRBV5-1	CASSRDFYNEQFF
TRBD1	TRBV28	CASSRGTGGEAFF
.	TRBV29-1	CSVEGGPFF
.	TRBV20-1	CSARDPAGPSSYNEQFF
.	TRBV7-8	CASSRVFTDTQYF
.	TRBV12-3/TRBV12-4	CASSYSGSGTPYEQYF
TRBD2	TRBV19	CASSHPLMREGQNEQFF
.	TRBV6-5	CASSYSGGDTEAFF
TRBD1	TRBV5-1	CASSSGTGVSYEQYF
TRBD2	TRBV5-1	CASSLVPSGLYEQYF
TRBD2	TRBV11-2	CASSFEAGEGETQYF
.	TRBV4-2	CASSQGRVGTEAFF
.	TRBV9	CASSVGFALGDYNEQFF
TRBD1	TRBV7-8	CASSFGQGSETQYF
.	TRBV21-1	CASSKGGRPYEQYF
TRBD2	TRBV7-2	CASRGPGLAGWGETQYF
.	TRBV20-1	CSAKGRRAVSYEQYF
TRBD1	TRBV20-1	CSASKGTGGFTDTQYF
.	TRBV4-1	CASSQLGTSRTDTQYF
TRBD2	TRBV12-3/TRBV12-4	CASTPKEREPADTQYF
TRBD2	TRBV19	CASSVTSGPPYNEQFF
TRBD1	TRBV24-1	CATSDLRTGQTAYNEQFF
TRBD1	TRBV20-1	CSARQGSGNTIYF
.	TRBV2	CASRVSYSYNEQFF
.	TRBV2	CASSEERSSYNEQFF